This entry lists 2 T cell receptor beta chains sequenced from one sample in a study of response to subunit inactivated influenza vaccine. TCRdb reprocessed the RT-PCR reads with MiXCR, giving one entry per CDR3 protein. The top ten hold about 11% of the sample, which has hundreds of thousands of distinct CDR3 sequences, about a fifth seen once. The material was PBMCs from blood, obtained about 5 days after vaccination. These receptors all come from a man aged 45-65 years who received an inactivated influenza vaccine.

This clonotype was counted between two and nine times. The CDR3 region has the DNA TGTGCCACCAGTGATCCCCCGTCGGAGGAGCAGTTCTTC. Residues: CATSDPPSEEQFF. The rearrangement joins TRBV24-1 to TRBJ2-1; no definite D call. This CDR3 is built from 13 residues. In germline, CDR1 is KGHDR, CDR2 SFDVKD. V was cut by 3 bases and J by 10 bases, with 12 bases left in between.

This chain connects TRBV12-3 or TRBV12-4 to TRBJ1-2, with a possible D match to TRBD1 (5 bases). The CDR3 is 14 amino acids. Trimming took 3 bases from V and 7 from J, leaving 15 bases between them. CDR3 in amino acids: CASSLGQGGRGYTF. The CDR3 DNA sequence: TGTGCCAGCAGTTTGGGGCAGGGAGGTCGTGGCTACACCTTC.